This T cell receptor (beta chain) appears in the sequencing data of a study of cytomegalovirus exposure and HLA in healthy donors. General study results and limits: Presence/absence analyses took donor sequencing depth as roughly uniform. Further analysis was carried out later, and it showed several of the most significant clusters appearing linked to common viral pathogens. TCR beta V- and J-gene trimming was later associated with a missense DCLRE1C variant. Previously analyzed data showed that most TCR beta V segments were productive at a frequency of about 87% or about 30%.

Trimming took 6 bases from V and 1 from J; bases not matched to a gene: 11. CDR1 is LNHNV and CDR2 is YYDKDF in the germline V gene (reference sequence). The CDR3 length is 16 residues. PCR employed 60 Vbeta and 13 Jbeta primers. Some clones are missing from TCRdb's copy, which holds only in-frame ones; the method was immunoSEQ multiplex PCR. The data contain more than 100,000 clones, approximately 70% of them singletons. With respect to this clone: Its antigen is undetermined.

The receptor was derived from a woman in her forties or fifties in good health and CMV-seronegative. The sample taken for sequencing was PBMCs. The genes are TRBV15 and TRBJ1-1; TRBD1 aligns across 7 bases. The CDR3 protein is CATRAGRGTANTEAFF. CDR3 nucleotides: TGTGCCACCAGGGCGGGACGCGGGACAGCGAACACTGAAGCTTTCTTT.